This entry lists 7 T cell receptor beta chains sequenced from one sample in a study of human T cells and chemical hapten exposure. TCRdb ran MiXCR on the RACE reads and lists one entry per CDR3 protein. The table lists roughly 70,000 distinct CDR3 sequences, more than 30% of them singletons. Time point: patch test 1, 2 weeks after DPC sensitization. Treatment indicated: therapeutic diphenylcyclopropenone sensitization with weekly scalp DPC. Source: whole blood, taken in connection with sensitization to the hapten diphenylcyclopropenone (DPC). Every receptor here comes from a man between 40 and 49 years old with alopecia areata. Some clones in this sample may be carry-over from other donors' samples.

The chain joins TRBV27 to TRBJ2-7; 7 bases are shared with TRBD2. J lost 6 bases, V lost 6 bases, and 5 bases had no gene match. The CDR3 runs to 12 residues. Germline assignment: CDR1 MNHEY and CDR2 SMNVEV (reference sequence). The DNA for the CDR3 is TGTGCCAGCAGCCTCCCGGGGGGCGAGCAGTACTTC. Translated, it gives CASSLPGGEQYF.

In nucleotides, the CDR3 is TGTGCCAGCAGTCCCTGGGGGGAACCAGCAACTAATGAAAAACTGTTTTTT. This encodes CASSPWGEPATNEKLFF. The rearrangement joins TRBV6-6 to TRBJ1-4; a possible D gene is TRBD1 (5 bases). V was shortened by 5 bases and J by 0 bases, with 16 bases between the two germline ends. The CDR3 length is 17 residues. Germline V lookup: CDR1 MNHNY, CDR2 SVGAGI (reference sequence).

The gene calls are TRBV28 and TRBJ1-3; D is unresolved. Trimming took off 5 bases at V and 0 bases at J, with 8 bases between the two ends. The CDR3 is made up of 14 amino acids. Germline values: CDR1 MDHEN, CDR2 SYDVKM. Here the CDR3 reads CASSRLGSGNTIYF. The DNA for the CDR3 is TGTGCCAGCAGTCGCCTGGGCTCTGGAAACACCATATATTTT.

This clonotype was picked up a small number of times. V usage is TRBV6-5 and J usage is TRBJ1-2, with a tentative D call TRBD1 (5 bases). This CDR3 contains 13 residues. Germline CDR1 is MNHEY and CDR2 is SVGAGI. Deletions cut 4 bases from V and 2 bases from J, with 8 bases between. CDR3 amino acids: CASSWEGNYGYTF. The CDR3 DNA reads TGTGCCAGCAGTTGGGAGGGGAACTATGGCTACACCTTC.

This clonotype came up once. The gene calls are TRBV9 and TRBJ2-5, with 8 bases aligning to TRBD2. The CDR3 sequence is 15 residues long. The junction had 5 bases not matched to a gene; V was cut back by 0 bases and J by 4 bases. CDR1 SGDLS and CDR2 YYNGEE come from the germline V gene. For the CDR3, the DNA is TGTGCCAGCAGCGTAGGGACTAGCACCGGAGAGACCCAGTACTTC. The encoded protein is CASSVGTSTGETQYF.

The chain employs TRBV9 and TRBJ1-1; the D is unclear. This CDR3 spans 12 amino acids. Deletions cut 0 bases from V and 6 bases from J, with 6 bases between. CDR1 and CDR2 from the germline V gene are SGDLS and YYNGEE. The CDR3 DNA reads as TGTGCCAGCAGCGTAGTTGGGGCTGAAGCTTTCTTT. It yields the protein CASSVVGAEAFF.

The rearrangement joins TRBV18 to TRBJ2-3, with a tentative D call TRBD2 (5 bases). Trimming cost V 3 bases and J 0 bases, with 13 bases left between them. Germline loops: CDR1 KGHSH, CDR2 LQKENI. This CDR3 is built from 16 residues. The CDR3 here is CASSPFGELSTDTQYF. The CDR3 DNA follows: TGTGCCAGCTCACCGTTCGGGGAGCTCAGCACAGATACGCAGTATTTT.